The entry that follows covers one TCR beta chain sequence. CDR3 length: 15 residues. Germline V CDR1 and CDR2: LGHNA, YNFKEQ. Trimming took 1 base from V and 8 from J; bases not matched to a gene: 7. The method was immunoSEQ multiplex PCR; TCRdb's version includes in-frame clones alone and lacks a portion of them. Here the sample spans 200,000 to 250,000 clones, about 79% being singletons. This sample stems from a study of blood T cell repertoires in COVID-19. What was sequenced was peripheral blood. This receptor was obtained from a man in his fifties or sixties with active or convalescent COVID-19. The chain recombines TRBV4-2 with TRBJ1-4, with 7 bases that match TRBD1. CDR3 sequence reads: CASSQVADREEKLFF. CDR3 coding DNA: TGTGCCAGCAGCCAAGTGGCCGACAGGGAAGAAAAACTGTTTTTT.